The rows below give T cell receptor beta chains drawn from one sample of a study of shared clonotypes between healthy human individuals. Generated by immunoSEQ multiplex PCR, the TCRdb table keeps only in-frame clones and is missing some. The sample carries about 2.3 million clones, approximately 90% recorded once. The sample consisted of naive CD4+ T cells from PBMCs. Receptors originate from a man between 18 and 35 years old in good health. Some clones in this sample may be carry-over from other donors' samples. Each CDR3 is given with its conserved first and last residue. A D gene is named only where the DNA matches it firmly. Some rows have no size entry. The others give once, few or many, or a class for an expanded clone.

J: TRBJ1-2; V: TRBV7-3; size: -; length: 12; D: -; DNA: TGTGCCAGCAGCTTAGCGGACAGTGTATGGACCTTC; CDR3: CASSLADSVWTF
J: TRBJ2-1; V: TRBV29-1; size: -; length: 15; D: TRBD2; DNA: TGCAGCGCCCCGAGGGGAGGGAGTTGGGGCAATGAGCAGTTCTTC; CDR3: CSAPRGGSWGNEQFF
J: TRBJ2-7; V: TRBV6-5; size: -; length: 15; D: TRBD2; DNA: TGTGCCAGCAGTTACACGCGGGAGGCCTCCTACGAGCAGTACTTC; CDR3: CASSYTREASYEQYF
J: TRBJ1-1; V: TRBV28; size: few; length: 15; D: TRBD1; DNA: TGTGCCAGCAGTTCCTACAGGGGACTGAACACTGAAGCTTTCTTT; CDR3: CASSSYRGLNTEAFF
J: TRBJ2-4; V: TRBV7-2; size: -; length: 16; D: TRBD1; DNA: TGTGCCAGCAGCTCGGGACAGGGGGCGCCCAGAAACATTCAGTACTTC; CDR3: CASSSGQGAPRNIQYF
J: TRBJ2-7; V: TRBV6-5; size: -; length: 14; D: -; DNA: TGTGCCAGCAGAGGCCGACAGGTAGCCTACGAGCAGTACTTC; CDR3: CASRGRQVAYEQYF
J: TRBJ2-7; V: TRBV6-6; size: -; length: 14; D: TRBD2; DNA: TGTGCCAGCAGTTTCCTTAGCGGGAGTTACGAGCAGTACTTC; CDR3: CASSFLSGSYEQYF
J: TRBJ2-5; V: TRBV7-8; size: -; length: 16; D: TRBD1; DNA: TGTGCCAGCAGCCTGACCGGACAGGGCCACCAAGAGACCCAGTACTTC; CDR3: CASSLTGQGHQETQYF
J: TRBJ2-5; V: TRBV29-1; size: -; length: 12; D: -; DNA: TGCAGCGTCCGTAGGGAGTCTGAGACCCAGTACTTC; CDR3: CSVRRESETQYF
J: TRBJ2-2; V: TRBV19; size: -; length: 12; D: -; DNA: TGTGCCAGTAGGGGGGCAAACGGGGAGCTGTTTTTT; CDR3: CASRGANGELFF
J: TRBJ1-2; V: TRBV7-2; size: -; length: 14; D: -; DNA: TGTGCCAGCAGCTTAGGGCAGGGTAGCTATGGCTACACCTTC; CDR3: CASSLGQGSYGYTF
J: TRBJ1-4; V: TRBV18; size: -; length: 17; D: -; DNA: TGTGCCAGCTCCCAAGGTGGGGGTGGAGGAACTAATGAAAAACTGTTTTTT; CDR3: CASSQGGGGGTNEKLFF
J: TRBJ2-3; V: TRBV27; size: -; length: 15; D: -; DNA: TGTGCCAGCTGTGTAGGCCCACACAGATCTGGGGTGCAGTATTTT; CDR3: CASCVGPHRSGVQYF
J: TRBJ2-1; V: TRBV25-1; size: -; length: 14; D: TRBD2; DNA: TGTGCCAGCAGTGAAGGACTAGCGGGAAGTGAGCAGTTCTTC; CDR3: CASSEGLAGSEQFF
J: TRBJ2-3; V: TRBV5-4; size: -; length: 17; D: -; DNA: TGTGCCAGCAGCCCTGGACTCGAGAGTACCCACACAGATACGCAGTATTTT; CDR3: CASSPGLESTHTDTQYF
J: TRBJ2-7; V: TRBV29-1; size: -; length: 11; D: -; DNA: TGCAGCGTCGAGTATTCCTACGAGCAGTACTTC; CDR3: CSVEYSYEQYF
J: TRBJ2-7; V: TRBV6-6; size: -; length: 13; D: TRBD1; DNA: TGTGCCAGCAGTTACGGACAGGTCTCCGAGCAGTACTTC; CDR3: CASSYGQVSEQYF
J: TRBJ1-5; V: TRBV6-1; size: -; length: 13; D: -; DNA: TGTGCCAGCGGAGGGACCGGCAATCAGCCCCAGCATTTT; CDR3: CASGGTGNQPQHF
J: TRBJ1-5; V: TRBV28; size: -; length: 15; D: -; DNA: TGTGCCAGCAGTCGGACAAAATGGGGCAATCAGCCCCAGCATTTT; CDR3: CASSRTKWGNQPQHF
J: TRBJ2-7; V: TRBV2; size: -; length: 13; D: TRBD1; DNA: TGTGCCAGTGCGGGACAGGCCCCCTACGAGCAGTACTTC; CDR3: CASAGQAPYEQYF
J: TRBJ2-1; V: TRBV28; size: -; length: 12; D: TRBD2; DNA: TGTGCCAGCAGTTTAATAGCGGGAGGGCAGTTCTTC; CDR3: CASSLIAGGQFF
J: TRBJ2-7; V: TRBV5-1; size: once; length: 15; D: TRBD1; DNA: TGCGCCAGCAGCCCGGGGACAGTGGAAGCCTACGAGCAGTACTTC; CDR3: CASSPGTVEAYEQYF
J: TRBJ2-7; V: TRBV5-1; size: -; length: 14; D: -; DNA: TGCGCCAGCAGCCTTTTTGGACAGTCCTACGAGCAGTACTTC; CDR3: CASSLFGQSYEQYF
J: TRBJ1-2; V: TRBV7-2; size: few; length: 12; D: -; DNA: TGTGCCAGCAGCCCGGAGGGGGACGGCTACACCTTC; CDR3: CASSPEGDGYTF
J: TRBJ1-1; V: TRBV18; size: -; length: 13; D: -; DNA: TGTGCCAGCTCACTTGACAGGAACACTGAAGCTTTCTTT; CDR3: CASSLDRNTEAFF
J: TRBJ2-5; V: TRBV4-3; size: -; length: 13; D: -; DNA: TGCGCCAGCAGCCAAGGAGGACAAGAGACCCAGTACTTC; CDR3: CASSQGGQETQYF
J: TRBJ1-4; V: TRBV28; size: -; length: 15; D: TRBD1; DNA: TGTGCCAGCAGCCCCTCGGACAGGGGGCATGAAAAACTGTTTTTT; CDR3: CASSPSDRGHEKLFF
J: TRBJ2-3; V: TRBV7-3; size: -; length: 18; D: TRBD1; DNA: TGTGCCAGCAGCCGACAATCGTTCACAGGGGGCGCGGCAGATACGCAGTATTTT; CDR3: CASSRQSFTGGAADTQYF
J: TRBJ2-3; V: TRBV9; size: -; length: 14; D: -; DNA: TGTGCCAGCAGCGTAGTAGGCAGTGCAGATACGCAGTATTTT; CDR3: CASSVVGSADTQYF
J: TRBJ1-1; V: TRBV6-1; size: -; length: 14; D: -; DNA: TGTGCCAGCAGTGACGCGGGGCCGAACACTGAAGCTTTCTTT; CDR3: CASSDAGPNTEAFF
J: TRBJ2-1; V: TRBV10-3; size: -; length: 16; D: TRBD2; DNA: TGTGCCATCAGTGACCTGACTAGCGGCTCCTACAATGAGCAGTTCTTC; CDR3: CAISDLTSGSYNEQFF
J: TRBJ1-1; V: TRBV14; size: -; length: 15; D: TRBD1; DNA: TGTGCCAGCAGCCAACGAAGGGGACAGCACACTGAAGCTTTCTTT; CDR3: CASSQRRGQHTEAFF
J: TRBJ2-7; V: TRBV27; size: once; length: 15; D: -; DNA: TGTGCCAGCAGTTTCGGGCAGAGACCTTTCTACGAGCAGTACTTC; CDR3: CASSFGQRPFYEQYF
J: TRBJ1-2; V: TRBV27; size: -; length: 14; D: -; DNA: TGTGCCAGCCGAAAAGGTATAGCTAACTATGGCTACACCTTC; CDR3: CASRKGIANYGYTF
J: TRBJ2-1; V: TRBV2; size: once; length: 13; D: TRBD1; DNA: TGTGCCAGCAGGACAGGGGCAGACAATGAGCAGTTCTTC; CDR3: CASRTGADNEQFF
J: TRBJ2-5; V: TRBV7-2; size: -; length: 16; D: TRBD2; DNA: TGTGCCAGCAGCTTAGAGTGGCTAGCGGTCCAAGAGACCCAGTACTTC; CDR3: CASSLEWLAVQETQYF
J: TRBJ2-7; V: TRBV5-4; size: -; length: 13; D: -; DNA: TGTGCCAGCAGCTTGGATCCAGCCTACGAGCAGTACTTC; CDR3: CASSLDPAYEQYF
J: TRBJ2-3; V: TRBV5-1; size: -; length: 15; D: -; DNA: TGCGCCAGCAGCGAGCCCCAGGGGTCCACAGATACGCAGTATTTT; CDR3: CASSEPQGSTDTQYF
J: TRBJ1-1; V: TRBV27; size: -; length: 16; D: -; DNA: TGTGCCAGCAGTTTATCCGGGTTGGGGATGAACACTGAAGCTTTCTTT; CDR3: CASSLSGLGMNTEAFF
J: TRBJ2-5; V: TRBV12-5; size: -; length: 13; D: TRBD2; DNA: TGTGCTAGTGGTATAGCGGGGCGGGAGACCCAGTACTTC; CDR3: CASGIAGRETQYF
J: TRBJ1-1; V: TRBV7-3; size: -; length: 15; D: TRBD1; DNA: TGTGCCAGCAGCTTAAGAAGGGGGCAACCCCTTGGAGCTTTCTTT; CDR3: CASSLRRGQPLGAFF
J: TRBJ1-2; V: TRBV28; size: -; length: 12; D: -; DNA: TGTGCCAGCAGTCGCGATCTCGTAGGCTACACCTTC; CDR3: CASSRDLVGYTF
J: TRBJ1-1; V: TRBV11-2; size: -; length: 14; D: -; DNA: TGTGCCAGCAGCCCTATTTTGAGTGGCACTGAAGCTTTCTTT; CDR3: CASSPILSGTEAFF
J: TRBJ2-7; V: TRBV18; size: -; length: 14; D: -; DNA: TGTGCCAGCTCACCACCCCTGGGGGCCTACGAGCAGTACTTC; CDR3: CASSPPLGAYEQYF
J: TRBJ1-2; V: TRBV19; size: -; length: 15; D: -; DNA: TGTGCCAGTAGTAAATCCGGGCCTTCCCGCTATGGCTACACCTTC; CDR3: CASSKSGPSRYGYTF
J: TRBJ2-1; V: TRBV11-1; size: once; length: 16; D: TRBD2; DNA: TGTGCCAGCAGCCTCCTACTAGCGGGAGGGCCCCATGAGCAGTTCTTC; CDR3: CASSLLLAGGPHEQFF
J: TRBJ2-7; V: TRBV18; size: -; length: 11; D: -; DNA: TGTGCCAGCTCTTCTTTCCACGAGCAGTACTTC; CDR3: CASSSFHEQYF
J: TRBJ2-7; V: TRBV6-6; size: -; length: 15; D: -; DNA: TGTGCCAGCAGTTACTTCGGTCCCCTAGTCAACGAGCGGTACTTC; CDR3: CASSYFGPLVNERYF
J: TRBJ2-7; V: TRBV28; size: -; length: 12; D: -; DNA: TGTGCCAGCAGTTTAAACAGATACGAGCAGTACTTC; CDR3: CASSLNRYEQYF
J: TRBJ1-1; V: TRBV30; size: few; length: 14; D: -; DNA: TGTGCCTGGAGTATCGGCATATCGAGCACTGAAGCTTTCTTT; CDR3: CAWSIGISSTEAFF
J: TRBJ2-7; V: TRBV15; size: once; length: 15; D: TRBD2; DNA: TGTGCCACCAGCAGAGAGTTCTCTAGCGGCAACGAGCAGTACTTC; CDR3: CATSREFSSGNEQYF
J: TRBJ2-7; V: TRBV7-6; size: -; length: 13; D: -; DNA: TGTGCCAGCAGCCGCACTGGGAACTACGAGCAGTACTTC; CDR3: CASSRTGNYEQYF
J: TRBJ2-7; V: TRBV5-6; size: -; length: 13; D: -; DNA: TGTGCCAGCAGCCAGGACCGCCTGGGGGAGCAGTACTTC; CDR3: CASSQDRLGEQYF
J: TRBJ2-7; V: TRBV1; size: -; length: 19; D: -; DNA: TGCACCAGCAGCCAACGGAAACACCATTTTTCTCTTACGCATTACGAGCAGTACTTC; CDR3: CTSSQRKHHFSLTHYEQYF
J: TRBJ2-7; V: TRBV4-1; size: -; length: 15; D: TRBD2; DNA: TGCGCCAGCAGCCAAGACCCGGGGGGCTCCTACGAGCAGTACTTC; CDR3: CASSQDPGGSYEQYF
J: TRBJ1-5; V: TRBV19; size: -; length: 16; D: -; DNA: TGTGCCAGTACCCCGGGGGCGGGACAAGACAATCAGCCCCAGCATTTT; CDR3: CASTPGAGQDNQPQHF
J: TRBJ2-7; V: TRBV4-2; size: -; length: 13; D: -; DNA: TGTGCCAGCAGCCGCGCAGGGTCGGGCGAGCAGTACTTC; CDR3: CASSRAGSGEQYF
J: TRBJ2-3; V: TRBV19; size: -; length: 16; D: -; DNA: TGTGCCAGTAGTATAGCCAGGGGCACCCCTTCAGATACGCAGTATTTT; CDR3: CASSIARGTPSDTQYF